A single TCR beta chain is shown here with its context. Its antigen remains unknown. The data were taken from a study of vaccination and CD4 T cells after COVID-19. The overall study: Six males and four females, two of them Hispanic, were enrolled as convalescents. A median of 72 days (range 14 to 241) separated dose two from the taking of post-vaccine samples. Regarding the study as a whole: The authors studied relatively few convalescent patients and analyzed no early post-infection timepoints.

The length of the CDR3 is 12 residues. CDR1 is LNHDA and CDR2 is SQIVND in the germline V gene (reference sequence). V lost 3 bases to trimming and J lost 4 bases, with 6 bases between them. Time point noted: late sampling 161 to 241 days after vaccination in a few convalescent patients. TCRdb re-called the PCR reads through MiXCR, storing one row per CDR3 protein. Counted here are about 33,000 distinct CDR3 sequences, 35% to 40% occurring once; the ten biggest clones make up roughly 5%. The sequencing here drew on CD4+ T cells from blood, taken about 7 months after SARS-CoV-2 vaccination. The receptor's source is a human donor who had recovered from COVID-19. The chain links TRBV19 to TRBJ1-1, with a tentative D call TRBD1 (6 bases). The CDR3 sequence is CASSIRGTEAFF. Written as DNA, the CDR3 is TGTGCCAGTAGTATCAGGGGCACTGAAGCTTTCTTT.